Shown below are 32 T cell receptor beta chains from a single sample sequenced in a study of OX40 agonist ivuxolimab in advanced cancers. Assay used: immunoSEQ multiplex PCR; TCRdb lists only in-frame clones, some missing. The data show tens of thousands of clones, about 91% seen once. The sequenced sample was CD4+ or CD8+ T cells sorted from blood, obtained in a trial of the OX40 agonist ivuxolimab. The source of these receptors is an adult with an advanced solid tumor such as melanoma, head and neck, liver or kidney cancer.

The rearrangement joins TRBV27 to TRBJ2-5; 9 nucleotides match TRBD1. The end of the DNA is better explained by TRBJ2-7, so the J call may be wrong. Germline V gives CDR1 MNHEY, CDR2 SMNVEV (reference sequence). The CDR3 consists of 18 residues. CDR3 region: CASSRIRVNRGQTYEQYF. DNA of the CDR3: TGTGCCAGCAGCCGCATACGGGTCAACAGGGGGCAAACCTACGAGCAGTACTTC.

The J gene is TRBJ1-4, the V gene TRBV10-3; D call uncertain. The CDR3 runs to 13 residues. The germline CDR1 and CDR2 sequences are ENHRY and SYGVKD. Trimming took 6 bases from V and 0 from J, leaving 5 bases between them. As DNA, the CDR3 is TGTGCCATCAGACGTGCAACTAATGAAAAACTGTTTTTT. Translating gives CAIRRATNEKLFF.

V usage is TRBV28 and J usage is TRBJ2-7; no firm D call. V was pared by 7 bases and J by 3 bases, with 16 bases between. Per the germline V gene, CDR1 is MDHEN and CDR2 is SYDVKM. The CDR3 totals 14 residues. The CDR3 sequence: CASTGSFLVYEQYF. The DNA of the CDR3 is TGTGCCAGCACCGGTAGTTTTCTTGTCTACGAGCAGTACTTC. Combining the CDR3 with reference TRBV28 and TRBJ2-7 gives the whole variable domain DVKVTQSSRYLVKRTGEKVFLECVQDMDHENMFWYRQDPGLGLRLIYFSYDVKMKEKGDIPEGYSVSREKKERFSLILESASTNQTSMYLCASTGSFLVYEQYFGPGTRLTVT.

The table lists this clone with a count of one. The chain's CDR3 is CASSPRPGDQETQYF. In nucleotides, the CDR3 is TGTGCCAGCAGCCCAAGACCAGGCGATCAAGAGACCCAGTACTTC. This chain connects TRBV5-4 to TRBJ2-5; D gene ambiguous. The germline CDR1 and CDR2 sequences are SGHNT and YYREEE (reference sequence). CDR3 length equals 15 residues. Trimming removed 4 bases from V and 2 bases from J, with 15 bases in between. Looking up the rest from reference TRBV5-4 and TRBJ2-5 gives the full variable domain: ETGVTQSPTHLIKTRGQQVTLRCSSQSGHNTVSWYQQALGQGPQFIFQYYREEENGRGNFPPRFSGLQFPNYSSELNVNALELDDSALYLCASSPRPGDQETQYFGPGTRLLVL.

The DNA for the CDR3 is TGCGCCAGCAGCCTAGAGGGGTCAGATACGCAGTATTTT. Translating it yields CASSLEGSDTQYF. The chain is built from TRBV5-1 and TRBJ2-3; either TRBD1 or TRBD2 may supply D (5 bases each). Looked up from germline, CDR1 is SGHRS and CDR2 is YFSETQ. Trimming stripped 4 bases from V and 4 bases from J, with 10 bases between. There are 13 residues in the CDR3. Drawing the rest from reference TRBV5-1 and TRBJ2-3, the complete variable domain is KAGVTQTPRYLIKTRGQQVTLSCSPISGHRSVSWYQQTPGQGLQFLFEYFSETQRNKGNFPGRFSGRQFSNSRSEMNVSTLELGDSALYLCASSLEGSDTQYFGPGTRLTVL.

The chain has TRBV18 and TRBJ2-2; the D gene is possibly TRBD1 (6 bases). Germline CDR1 reads KGHSH; CDR2 reads LQKENI. The CDR3 runs to 16 residues. V lost 4 bases and J lost 4, with 16 bases in between. This CDR3 reads CASSQRQVIGTGELFF. In DNA form, the CDR3 reads TGTGCCAGCTCACAACGACAGGTGATAGGCACCGGGGAGCTGTTTTTT.

This chain links TRBV5-1 with TRBJ2-2; D not certain. The V end lost 1 base, the J end lost 0 bases, and 4 bases lay between the germline ends. Germline V CDR1 and CDR2: SGHRS, YFSETQ. This CDR3 contains 14 residues. CDR3 sequence reads: CASSLRPNTGELFF. In DNA, the CDR3 is TGCGCCAGCAGCTTGAGACCGAACACCGGGGAGCTGTTTTTT.

Only a few counts were recorded for this clone. This chain uses TRBV7-9 with TRBJ2-3; a possible D gene is TRBD2 (6 bases). Trimming stripped 7 bases from V and 2 bases from J, with 10 bases between. The CDR3 is 13 residues long. Germline V gives CDR1 SEHNR, CDR2 FQNEAQ (reference sequence). The CDR3 sequence is CASKEGTTDTQYF. DNA of the CDR3: TGTGCCAGCAAGGAGGGAACCACAGATACGCAGTATTTT.

The V gene is TRBV28, the J gene TRBJ2-3; no reliable D call. The CDR3 runs to 14 residues. Trimming pared 1 base from V and 3 bases from J, leaving 8 bases between. Germline CDR1 reads MDHEN; CDR2 reads SYDVKM. CDR3 nucleotide sequence: TGTGCCAGCAGTTTATTCGAGAATACAGATACGCAGTATTTT. As protein: CASSLFENTDTQYF.

J is TRBJ2-7 and V is TRBV7-2; the D gene is possibly TRBD2 (6 bases). The CDR3 length is 13 residues. Germline values: CDR1 SGHTA, CDR2 FQGNSA. Trimming took off 4 bases at V and 5 bases at J, with 12 bases between the two ends. The CDR3 protein is CASSSGVGDEQYF. CDR3 coding DNA: TGTGCCAGCAGCTCGGGGGTGGGCGACGAGCAGTACTTC.

V gene TRBV29-1 combines with J gene TRBJ2-7, with D perhaps assigned TRBD1 or TRBD2 (5 bases each). The CDR3 totals 13 residues. Germline V gives CDR1 SQVTM, CDR2 ANQGSEA. V dropped 1 base and J dropped 6 bases, with 13 bases sitting between them. The CDR3 DNA sequence: TGCAGCGTTGAAGGAGGGGTAAGGGGCGAGCAGTACTTC. Protein product: CSVEGGVRGEQYF.

This clone was picked up one time. The CDR3 region is CASSSFGAQNEKLFF. The CDR3 region has the DNA TGTGCCAGCAGCTCCTTCGGGGCGCAGAATGAAAAACTGTTTTTT. J is TRBJ1-4 and V is TRBV7-9; D perhaps matches TRBD1 (5 bases). The CDR3 is 15 residues long. CDR1 and CDR2 (germline): SEHNR, FQNEAQ (reference sequence). The germline V and J ends were trimmed by 4 bases and 5 bases, with 14 bases remaining between them.

This clone was observed once. The chain joins TRBV7-9 to TRBJ2-7, with D perhaps TRBD1 (6 bases). This CDR3 spans 15 amino acids. The V gene lost 5 bases and the J gene lost 2 bases, with 16 bases spanning the gap. The germline V gene has CDR1 SEHNR and CDR2 FQNEAQ (reference sequence). Written as DNA, the CDR3 is TGTGCCAGCAGCCTATACGGGACACTGACCTACGAGCAGTACTTC. This sequence encodes CASSLYGTLTYEQYF.

V and J are TRBV30 and TRBJ1-1; D call uncertain. CDR3 length equals 14 residues. CDR1 and CDR2 from the germline V gene are GTSNPN and SVGIG (reference sequence). Trimming cost V 4 bases and J 4 bases, with 16 bases left between them. The CDR3 nucleotides read TGTGCCTGGACTCGGCCACTTACGGGCACTGAAGCTTTCTTT. This gives the protein CAWTRPLTGTEAFF.

The J gene is TRBJ1-4, the V gene TRBV27; the D gene is possibly TRBD1 (6 bases). Germline lookup yields CDR1 MNHEY and CDR2 SMNVEV (reference sequence). This CDR3 region has 14 residues. Trimming took off 4 bases at V and 7 bases at J, with 13 bases between the two ends. The CDR3 nucleotides are TGTGCCAGCAGTTCCAACAGGGATGGTGAAAAACTGTTTTTT. Translating gives CASSSNRDGEKLFF.

The chain combines TRBV10-3 with TRBJ1-1, with D hard to call. V lost 3 bases and J 5 bases, leaving 7 bases between the germline ends. The CDR3 runs 12 residues. Germline lookup yields CDR1 ENHRY and CDR2 SYGVKD. Here the CDR3 reads CAISDVGTEAFF. For the CDR3, the DNA is TGTGCCATCAGTGATGTAGGGACTGAAGCTTTCTTT.

This chain links TRBV7-9 with TRBJ2-7, with 10 bases matching TRBD2. The CDR3 covers 15 residues. In germline, CDR1 is SEHNR, CDR2 FQNEAQ (reference sequence). The junction had 5 bases not matched to a gene; V was cut back by 1 base and J by 5 bases. The CDR3 protein is CASSLEGLAPDEQYF. In DNA form, the CDR3 reads TGTGCCAGCAGCTTAGAGGGACTAGCGCCCGACGAGCAGTACTTC.

This clone was seen a single time. The CDR3 DNA reads as TGCGCCAGCAGCTCGACCGGGGCTGGTGGAAACACCATATATTTT. Translating gives CASSSTGAGGNTIYF. This chain links TRBV5-1 with TRBJ1-3; perhaps TRBD1 as D (5 bases). The V end lost 3 bases, the J end lost 3 bases, and 13 bases lay between the germline ends. The CDR3 contains 15 residues. Per germline, CDR1 SGHRS and CDR2 YFSETQ.

The J gene is TRBJ2-5, the V gene TRBV18; D is undetermined. The CDR3 is 14 residues long. Trimming removed 4 bases from V and 5 bases from J, with 14 bases in between. Germline-derived CDR1 and CDR2 are KGHSH and LQKENI. CDR3 sequence: CASSLAPLWETQYF. The CDR3 coding sequence is TGTGCCAGCTCACTGGCCCCTCTATGGGAGACCCAGTACTTC.

The rearrangement uses TRBV5-1 and TRBJ2-7; D remains unclear. CDR1 is SGHRS, CDR2 YFSETQ, per germline. Trimming removed 1 base from V and 5 bases from J, with 13 bases in between. CDR3 length: 14 amino acids. The CDR3 protein is CASSLLGGENEQYF. The CDR3 DNA sequence: TGCGCCAGCAGCTTGCTTGGTGGGGAAAACGAGCAGTACTTC. The full variable domain, rest sourced from reference TRBV5-1 and TRBJ2-7, is KAGVTQTPRYLIKTRGQQVTLSCSPISGHRSVSWYQQTPGQGLQFLFEYFSETQRNKGNFPGRFSGRQFSNSRSEMNVSTLELGDSALYLCASSLLGGENEQYFGPGTRLTVT.

J is TRBJ2-2 and V is TRBV9, with TRBD1 identical over 8 bases. CDR3 length: 15 amino acids. V dropped 0 bases and J dropped 6; count of bases not matched to a gene: 4. CDR1 is SGDLS, CDR2 YYNGEE, per germline. The CDR3 here is CASSVEGQGAGELFF. DNA for the CDR3: TGTGCCAGCAGCGTAGAAGGACAGGGTGCCGGGGAGCTGTTTTTT.

J is TRBJ2-5 and V is TRBV5-1; D perhaps matches TRBD2 (5 bases). Trimming shortened V by 4 bases and J by 5 bases, and 12 bases separated the two germline ends. Germline CDR1 SGHRS, CDR2 YFSETQ. CDR3 size: 13 residues. The DNA of the CDR3 is TGCGCCAGCAGCCCCACGGGGTCGGAGACCCAGTACTTC. Protein product: CASSPTGSETQYF.

The J gene is TRBJ2-4, the V gene TRBV6-5; 7 bases match TRBD1. Trimming took 6 bases from V and 4 from J; bases not matched to a gene: 6. Germline-derived CDR1 and CDR2 are MNHEY and SVGAGI. The CDR3 covers 14 residues. The CDR3 coding sequence is TGTGCCAGCAGCGAACGGGACAGTAAAAACATTCAGTACTTC. Encoded protein: CASSERDSKNIQYF.

The chain carries TRBV7-2 and TRBJ2-1; D may be TRBD1 or TRBD2 (5 bases each). The CDR3 length is 14 residues. Per the germline V gene, CDR1 is SGHTA and CDR2 is FQGNSA. V gave up 2 bases and J gave up 9 bases, with 14 bases separating them. The CDR3 sequence is CASSLRDPHSEQFF. Here the CDR3 DNA reads TGTGCCAGCAGCTTAAGGGACCCACACAGTGAGCAGTTCTTC.

This clone was found a few times. This sample also contains other DNA sequences that code for the same CDR3. V is TRBV7-9 and J is TRBJ1-4, with 7 bases aligning to TRBD1. The CDR3 extends over 12 amino acids. Per germline, CDR1 SEHNR and CDR2 FQNEAQ (reference sequence). With V trimmed by 5 bases and J by 8 bases, 2 bases remained unmatched. The CDR3 DNA reads TGTGCCAGCAGCCTAGGGGGCGAAAAACTGTTTTTT. Its protein is CASSLGGEKLFF. Full variable domain (outside the CDR3, taken from reference TRBV7-9 and TRBJ1-4): DTGVSQNPRHKITKRGQNVTFRCDPISEHNRLYWYRQTLGQGPEFLTYFQNEAQLEKSRLLSDRFSAERPKGSFSTLEIQRTEQGDSAMYLCASSLGGEKLFFGSGTQLSVL.

The V gene is TRBV5-4, the J gene TRBJ2-7; D is possibly TRBD1 (6 bases). V shed 4 bases and J shed 2 bases, with 13 bases lying between them. Germline V lookup: CDR1 SGHNT, CDR2 YYREEE (reference sequence). This CDR3 contains 14 residues. CDR3 sequence (DNA): TGTGCCAGCAGCCCTACCCAGGGGCCCTACGAGCAGTACTTC. Protein: CASSPTQGPYEQYF.

The chain recombines TRBV28 with TRBJ2-2, with TRBD1 matching 11 bases. After removal of 3 bases from V and 9 bases from J, the junction contained 9 bases not matched to a gene. CDR1 and CDR2 (germline): MDHEN, SYDVKM. CDR3 size: 16 residues. This chain's CDR3 is CASSLGTGGLRRELFF. The CDR3 DNA reads as TGTGCCAGCAGTTTGGGGACAGGGGGACTAAGGAGGGAGCTGTTTTTT.

This sequence joins TRBV2 and TRBJ1-2; 8 nucleotides match TRBD1. CDR1 and CDR2 (germline): SNHLY, FYNNEI. Trimming at V came to 5 bases and at J to 4 bases, leaving 12 bases not matched to a gene. This CDR3 region has 16 residues. The CDR3 here is CASSSGTGVGPYGYTF. The CDR3 DNA sequence: TGTGCCAGCAGTTCCGGGACAGGAGTGGGGCCCTATGGCTACACCTTC. The full variable domain, completed using reference TRBV2 and TRBJ1-2, is EPEVTQTPSHQVTQMGQEVILRCVPISNHLYFYWYRQILGQKVEFLVSFYNNEISEKSEIFDDQFSVERPDGSNFTLKIRSTKLEDSAMYFCASSSGTGVGPYGYTFGSGTRLTVV.

This chain joins TRBV7-2 and TRBJ2-7; the D gene is possibly TRBD1 (6 bases). V shed 2 bases and J shed 0 bases, with 11 bases lying between them. The germline V gene encodes CDR1 SGHTA and CDR2 FQGNSA. The CDR3 is made up of 15 amino acids. The CDR3 region is CASSLNPGASYEQYF. DNA of the CDR3: TGTGCCAGCAGCTTAAACCCAGGGGCCTCCTACGAGCAGTACTTC.

The chain carries TRBV11-3 and TRBJ2-2; D may be TRBD1 or TRBD2 (5 bases each). Deletions cut 3 bases from V and 4 bases from J, with 15 bases between. CDR3 length equals 16 residues. CDR1 is SGHNT, CDR2 YENEEA, per germline. The CDR3 region has the DNA TGTGCCAGCAGCTTCACATCCGGGACCCTCACCGGGGAGCTGTTTTTT. The encoded protein is CASSFTSGTLTGELFF.

The chain combines TRBV6-4 with TRBJ2-3, with 7 bases matching TRBD2. The CDR3 is made up of 16 amino acids. Germline trimming cut 6 bases from V and 2 bases from J; bases unmatched to any gene: 11. Germline values: CDR1 MRHNA, CDR2 SNTAGT. Written as DNA, the CDR3 is TGTGCCAGCAGCGCCTTGGGCGGGAGCTACACAGATACGCAGTATTTT. Its translation is CASSALGGSYTDTQYF.

The rearrangement links TRBV10-3 to TRBJ2-1; D tentatively reads TRBD1 or TRBD2 (5 bases each). CDR1 and CDR2 (germline): ENHRY, SYGVKD. V was shortened by 3 bases and J by 9 bases, with 15 bases between the two germline ends. This CDR3 is built from 14 residues. CDR3 sequence: CAISDLGDGSEQFF. In DNA form, the CDR3 reads TGTGCCATCAGTGACTTGGGGGACGGGTCTGAGCAGTTCTTC.